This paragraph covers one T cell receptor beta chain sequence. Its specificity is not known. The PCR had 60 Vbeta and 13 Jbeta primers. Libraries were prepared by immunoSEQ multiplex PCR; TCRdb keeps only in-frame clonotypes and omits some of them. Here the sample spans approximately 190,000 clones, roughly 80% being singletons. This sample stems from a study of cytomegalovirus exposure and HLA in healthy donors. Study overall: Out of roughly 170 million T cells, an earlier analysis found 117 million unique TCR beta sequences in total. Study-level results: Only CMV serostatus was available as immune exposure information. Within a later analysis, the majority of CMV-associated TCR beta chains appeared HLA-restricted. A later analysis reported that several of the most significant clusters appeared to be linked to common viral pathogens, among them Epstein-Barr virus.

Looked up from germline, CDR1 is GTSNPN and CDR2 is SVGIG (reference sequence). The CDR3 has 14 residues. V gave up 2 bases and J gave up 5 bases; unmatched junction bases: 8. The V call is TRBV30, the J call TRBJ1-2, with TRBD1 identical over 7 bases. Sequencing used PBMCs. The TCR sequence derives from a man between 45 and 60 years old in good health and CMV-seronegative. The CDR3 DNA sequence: TGTGCCTGGAGTCCGAGGACAGGCATTTATGGCTACACCTTC. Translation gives CAWSPRTGIYGYTF. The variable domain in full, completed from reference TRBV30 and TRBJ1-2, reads SQTIHQWPATLVQPVGSPLSLECTVEGTSNPNLYWYRQAAGRGLQLLFYSVGIGQISSEVPQNLSASRPQDRQFILSSKKLLLSDSGFYLCAWSPRTGIYGYTFGSGTRLTVV.